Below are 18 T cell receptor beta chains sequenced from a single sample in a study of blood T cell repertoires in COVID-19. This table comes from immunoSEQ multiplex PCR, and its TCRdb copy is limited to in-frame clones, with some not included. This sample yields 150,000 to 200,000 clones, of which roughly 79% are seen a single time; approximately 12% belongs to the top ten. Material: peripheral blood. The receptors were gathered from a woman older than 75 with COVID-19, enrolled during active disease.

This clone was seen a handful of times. The CDR3: CASSYLEGGYTF. The CDR3 coding sequence is TGTGCCAGCAGTTACTTGGAGGGTGGCTACACCTTC. The chain recombines TRBV6-2 or TRBV6-3 with TRBJ1-2; D unclear. Per the germline V gene, CDR1 is MNHEY and CDR2 is SVGEGT. This CDR3 is 12 amino acids long. V was pared by 1 base and J by 7 bases, with 7 bases between.

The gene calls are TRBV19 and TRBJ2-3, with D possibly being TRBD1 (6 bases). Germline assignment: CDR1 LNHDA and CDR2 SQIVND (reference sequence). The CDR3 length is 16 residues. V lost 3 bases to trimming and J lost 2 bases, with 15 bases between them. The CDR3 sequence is CASSILWGPATDTQYF. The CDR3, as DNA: TGTGCCAGTAGTATTTTATGGGGGCCCGCCACAGATACGCAGTATTTT.

CDR3 amino acids: CASSVEIGGLRETQYF. The CDR3 bases are TGTGCCAGCAGCGTCGAGATTGGGGGGTTGAGGGAGACCCAGTACTTC. This chain joins TRBV9 and TRBJ2-5; D might be TRBD2 (6 bases). The CDR3 spans 16 residues. Germline V lookup: CDR1 SGDLS, CDR2 YYNGEE. V was pared by 2 bases and J by 5 bases, with 19 bases between. The whole variable domain, filled in from reference TRBV9 and TRBJ2-5, reads DSGVTQTPKHLITATGQRVTLRCSPRSGDLSVYWYQQSLDQGLQFLIQYYNGEERAKGNILERFSAQQFPDLHSELNLSSLELGDSALYFCASSVEIGGLRETQYFGPGTRLLVL.

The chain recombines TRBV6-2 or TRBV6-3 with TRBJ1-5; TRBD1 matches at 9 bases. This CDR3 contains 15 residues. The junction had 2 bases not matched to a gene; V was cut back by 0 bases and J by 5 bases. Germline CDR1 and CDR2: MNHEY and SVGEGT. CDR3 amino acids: CASSYSGTGYQPQHF. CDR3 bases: TGTGCCAGCAGTTACTCCGGGACAGGGTATCAGCCCCAGCATTTT.

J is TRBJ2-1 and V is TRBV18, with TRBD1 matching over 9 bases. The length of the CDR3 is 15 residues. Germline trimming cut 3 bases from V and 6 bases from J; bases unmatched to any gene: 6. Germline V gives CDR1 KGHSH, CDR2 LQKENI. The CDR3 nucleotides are TGTGCCAGCTCACCTTTCCGGGACAGGGCCAATGAGCAGTTCTTC. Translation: CASSPFRDRANEQFF.

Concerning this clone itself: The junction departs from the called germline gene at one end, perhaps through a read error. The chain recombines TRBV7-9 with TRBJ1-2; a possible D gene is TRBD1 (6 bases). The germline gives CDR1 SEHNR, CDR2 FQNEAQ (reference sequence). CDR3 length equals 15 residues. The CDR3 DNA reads TGTGTCAGCAGCTTAGCAGGTCAGGGGAGAAATGGCTACACCTTC. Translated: CVSSLAGQGRNGYTF.

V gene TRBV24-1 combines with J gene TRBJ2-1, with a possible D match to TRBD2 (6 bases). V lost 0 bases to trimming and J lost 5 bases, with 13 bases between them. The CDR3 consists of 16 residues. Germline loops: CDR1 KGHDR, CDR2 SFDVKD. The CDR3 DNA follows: TGTGCCACCAGTGATTTGTGGAGGGGAGGCCACAATGAGCAGTTCTTC. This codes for CATSDLWRGGHNEQFF.

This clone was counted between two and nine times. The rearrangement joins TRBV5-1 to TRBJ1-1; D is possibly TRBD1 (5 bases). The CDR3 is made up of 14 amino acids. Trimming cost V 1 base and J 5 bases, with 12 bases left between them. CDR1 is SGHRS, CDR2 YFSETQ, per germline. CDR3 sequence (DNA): TGCGCCAGCAGCTTGAGGCCCAGGGATACTGAAGCTTTCTTT. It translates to CASSLRPRDTEAFF.

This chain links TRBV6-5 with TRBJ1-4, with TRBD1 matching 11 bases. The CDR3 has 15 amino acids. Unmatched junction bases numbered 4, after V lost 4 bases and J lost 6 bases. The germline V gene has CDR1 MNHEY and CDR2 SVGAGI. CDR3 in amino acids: CASSSGQGEDEKLFF. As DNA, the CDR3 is TGTGCCAGCAGTTCGGGACAGGGGGAGGATGAAAAACTGTTTTTT.

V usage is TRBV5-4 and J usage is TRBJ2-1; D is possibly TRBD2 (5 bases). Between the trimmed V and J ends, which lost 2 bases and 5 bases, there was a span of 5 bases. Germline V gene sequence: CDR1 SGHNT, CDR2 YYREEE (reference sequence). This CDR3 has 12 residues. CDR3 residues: CASSFGDNEQFF. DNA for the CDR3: TGTGCCAGCAGCTTCGGGGACAATGAGCAGTTCTTC.

CDR3: CASSLAGRGGRNEQFF. CDR3 in DNA: TGTGCCAGCAGCTTAGCGGGGAGGGGGGGCCGAAATGAGCAGTTCTTC. The chain uses TRBV7-2 and TRBJ2-1; possible D gene TRBD2, 7 bases. Deletions cut 0 bases from V and 7 bases from J, with 16 bases between. The germline V gene encodes CDR1 SGHTA and CDR2 FQGNSA. The CDR3 covers 16 residues.

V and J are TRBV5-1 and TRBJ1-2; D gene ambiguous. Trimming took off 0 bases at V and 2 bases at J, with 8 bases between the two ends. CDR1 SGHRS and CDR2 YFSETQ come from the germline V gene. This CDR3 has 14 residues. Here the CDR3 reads CASSLVAGNYGYTF. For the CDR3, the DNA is TGCGCCAGCAGCTTGGTCGCGGGAAACTATGGCTACACCTTC.

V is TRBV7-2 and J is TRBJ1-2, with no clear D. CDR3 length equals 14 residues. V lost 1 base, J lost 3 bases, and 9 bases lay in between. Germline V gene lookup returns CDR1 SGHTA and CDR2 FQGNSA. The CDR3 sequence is CASSLEAGDYGYTF. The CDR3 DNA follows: TGTGCCAGCAGCTTAGAGGCCGGGGACTATGGCTACACCTTC.

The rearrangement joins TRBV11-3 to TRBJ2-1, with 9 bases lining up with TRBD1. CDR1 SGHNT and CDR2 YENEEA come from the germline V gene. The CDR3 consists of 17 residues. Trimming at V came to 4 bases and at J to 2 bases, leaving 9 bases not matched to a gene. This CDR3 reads CASSSGTGQGTYNEQFF. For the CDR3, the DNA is TGTGCCAGCAGCTCAGGTACGGGACAGGGTACCTACAATGAGCAGTTCTTC.

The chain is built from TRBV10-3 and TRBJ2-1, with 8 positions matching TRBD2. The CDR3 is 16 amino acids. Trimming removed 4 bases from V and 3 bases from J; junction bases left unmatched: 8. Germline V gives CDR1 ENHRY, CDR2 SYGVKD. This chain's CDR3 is CAISVGISGIYNEQFF. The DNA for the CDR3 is TGTGCCATCAGTGTAGGCATTAGCGGGATCTACAATGAGCAGTTCTTC.

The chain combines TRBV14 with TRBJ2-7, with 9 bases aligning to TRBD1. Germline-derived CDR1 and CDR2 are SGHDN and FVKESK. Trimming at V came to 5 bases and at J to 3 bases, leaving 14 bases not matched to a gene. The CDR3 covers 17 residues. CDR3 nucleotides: TGTGCCAGCAGCTCTCGGATGCCGGGACAGGGTTTCTACGAGCAGTACTTC. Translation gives CASSSRMPGQGFYEQYF. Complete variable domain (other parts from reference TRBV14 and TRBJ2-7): EAGVTQFPSHSVIEKGQTVTLRCDPISGHDNLYWYRRVMGKEIKFLLHFVKESKQDESGMPNNRFLAERTGGTYSTLKVQPAELEDSGVYFCASSSRMPGQGFYEQYFGPGTRLTVT.

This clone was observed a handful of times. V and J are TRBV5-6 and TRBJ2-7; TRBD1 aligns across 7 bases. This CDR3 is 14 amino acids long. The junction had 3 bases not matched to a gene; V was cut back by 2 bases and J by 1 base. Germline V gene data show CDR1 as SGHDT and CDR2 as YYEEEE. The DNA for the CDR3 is TGTGCCAGCAGCTTACCGACAGGGTCCTACGAGCAGTACTTC. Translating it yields CASSLPTGSYEQYF.

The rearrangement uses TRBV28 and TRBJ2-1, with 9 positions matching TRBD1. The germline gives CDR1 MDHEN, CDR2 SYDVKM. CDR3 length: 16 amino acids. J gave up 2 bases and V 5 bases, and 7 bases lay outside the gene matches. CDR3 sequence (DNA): TGTGCCAGCAGTCTACACCGGGACAGGGCCTACAATGAGCAGTTCTTC. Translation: CASSLHRDRAYNEQFF.